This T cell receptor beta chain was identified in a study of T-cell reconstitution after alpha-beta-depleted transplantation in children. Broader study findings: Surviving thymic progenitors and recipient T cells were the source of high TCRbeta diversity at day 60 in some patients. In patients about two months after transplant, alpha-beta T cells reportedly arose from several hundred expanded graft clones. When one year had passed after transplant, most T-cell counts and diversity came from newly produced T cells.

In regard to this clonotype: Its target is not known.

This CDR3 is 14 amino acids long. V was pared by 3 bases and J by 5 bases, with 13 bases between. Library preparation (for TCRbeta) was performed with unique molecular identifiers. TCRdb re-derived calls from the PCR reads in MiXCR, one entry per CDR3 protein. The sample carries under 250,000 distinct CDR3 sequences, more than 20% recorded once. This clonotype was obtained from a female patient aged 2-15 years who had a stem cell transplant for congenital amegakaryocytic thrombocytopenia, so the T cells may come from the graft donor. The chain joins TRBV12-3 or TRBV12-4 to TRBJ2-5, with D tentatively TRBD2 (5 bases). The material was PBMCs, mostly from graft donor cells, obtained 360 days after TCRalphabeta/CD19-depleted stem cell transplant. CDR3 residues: CASSFTQPGETQYF. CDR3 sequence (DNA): TGTGCCAGCAGTTTCACACAGCCGGGGGAGACCCAGTACTTC.